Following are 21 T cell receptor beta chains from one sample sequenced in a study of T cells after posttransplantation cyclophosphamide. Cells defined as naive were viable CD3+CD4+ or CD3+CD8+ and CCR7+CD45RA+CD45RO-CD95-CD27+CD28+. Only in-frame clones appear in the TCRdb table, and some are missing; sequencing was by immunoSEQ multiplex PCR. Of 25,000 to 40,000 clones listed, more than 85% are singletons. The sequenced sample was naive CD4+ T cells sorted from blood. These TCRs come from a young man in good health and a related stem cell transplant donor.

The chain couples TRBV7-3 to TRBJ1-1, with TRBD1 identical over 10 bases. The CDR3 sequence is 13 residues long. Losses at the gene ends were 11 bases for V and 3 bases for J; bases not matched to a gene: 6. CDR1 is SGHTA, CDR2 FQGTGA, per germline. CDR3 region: CAAGTGAYTEAFF. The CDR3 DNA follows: TGTGCCGCCGGGACAGGGGCGTACACTGAAGCTTTCTTT.

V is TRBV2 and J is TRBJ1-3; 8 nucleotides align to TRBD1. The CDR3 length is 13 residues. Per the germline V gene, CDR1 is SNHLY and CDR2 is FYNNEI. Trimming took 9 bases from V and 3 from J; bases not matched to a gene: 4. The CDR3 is CASQGAYGNTIYF. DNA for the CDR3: TGTGCCAGTCAGGGGGCTTATGGAAACACCATATATTTT. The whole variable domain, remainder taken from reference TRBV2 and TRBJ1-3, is EPEVTQTPSHQVTQMGQEVILRCVPISNHLYFYWYRQILGQKVEFLVSFYNNEISEKSEIFDDQFSVERPDGSNFTLKIRSTKLEDSAMYFCASQGAYGNTIYFGEGSWLTVV.

CDR3 region: CASTGGGLGQGYEQYF. CDR3 coding DNA: TGTGCCAGCACCGGAGGCGGGCTGGGACAGGGTTACGAGCAGTACTTC. The J gene is TRBJ2-7, the V gene TRBV2; the match to TRBD1 covers 9 bases. The CDR3 has 16 amino acids. Germline V gives CDR1 SNHLY, CDR2 FYNNEI. The ends lost 7 bases at V and 4 bases at J; junction bases unmatched: 14.

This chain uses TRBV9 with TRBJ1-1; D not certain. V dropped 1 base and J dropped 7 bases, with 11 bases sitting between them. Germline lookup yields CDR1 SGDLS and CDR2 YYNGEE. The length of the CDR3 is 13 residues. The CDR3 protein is CASSVKVGSEAFF. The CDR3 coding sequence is TGTGCCAGCAGCGTAAAAGTCGGTAGTGAAGCTTTCTTT.

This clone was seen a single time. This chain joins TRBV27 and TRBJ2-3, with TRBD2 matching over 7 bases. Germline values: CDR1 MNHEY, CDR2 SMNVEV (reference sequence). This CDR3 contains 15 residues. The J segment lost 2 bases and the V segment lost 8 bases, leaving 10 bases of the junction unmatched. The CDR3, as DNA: TGTGCCAGCTTTCTCAGCGGGGCCCCCACAGATACGCAGTATTTT. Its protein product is CASFLSGAPTDTQYF.

The CDR3 region is CASSPAGDTGNTIYF. Written as DNA, the CDR3 is TGTGCCAGCTCACCAGCAGGGGACACTGGAAACACCATATATTTT. The chain couples TRBV18 to TRBJ1-3; TRBD1 might be the D (6 bases). Trimming shortened V by 2 bases and J by 2 bases, and 10 bases separated the two germline ends. This CDR3 has 15 amino acids. Germline values: CDR1 KGHSH, CDR2 LQKENI.

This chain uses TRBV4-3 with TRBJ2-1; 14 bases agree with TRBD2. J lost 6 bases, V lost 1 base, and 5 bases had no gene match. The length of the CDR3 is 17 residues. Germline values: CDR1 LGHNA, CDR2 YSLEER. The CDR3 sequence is CASSQGGLAGVINEQFF. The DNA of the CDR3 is TGCGCCAGCAGCCAAGGGGGACTAGCGGGGGTCATCAATGAGCAGTTCTTC.

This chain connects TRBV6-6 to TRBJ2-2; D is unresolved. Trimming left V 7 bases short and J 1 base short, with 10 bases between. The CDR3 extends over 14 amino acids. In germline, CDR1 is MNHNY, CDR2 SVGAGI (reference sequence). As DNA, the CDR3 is TGTGCCAGCACTCAAACCGGGAACACCGGGGAGCTGTTTTTT. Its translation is CASTQTGNTGELFF.

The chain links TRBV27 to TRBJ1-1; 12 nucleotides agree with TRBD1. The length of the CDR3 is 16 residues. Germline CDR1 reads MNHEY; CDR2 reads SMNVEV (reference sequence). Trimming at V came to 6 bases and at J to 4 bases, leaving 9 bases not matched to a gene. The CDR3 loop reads CASSRGQGAFGTEAFF. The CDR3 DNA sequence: TGTGCCAGCAGCCGGGGACAGGGGGCGTTCGGCACTGAAGCTTTCTTT.

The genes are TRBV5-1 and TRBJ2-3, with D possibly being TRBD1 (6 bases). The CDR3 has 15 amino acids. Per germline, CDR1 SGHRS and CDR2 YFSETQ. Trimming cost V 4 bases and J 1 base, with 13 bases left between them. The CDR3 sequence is CASSLTGLGTDTQYF. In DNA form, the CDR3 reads TGCGCCAGCAGCCTGACAGGACTGGGCACAGATACGCAGTATTTT.

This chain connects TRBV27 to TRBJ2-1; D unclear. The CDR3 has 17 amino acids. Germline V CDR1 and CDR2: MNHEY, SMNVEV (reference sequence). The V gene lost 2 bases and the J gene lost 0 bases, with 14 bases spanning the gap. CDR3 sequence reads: CASSLVVTPISYNEQFF. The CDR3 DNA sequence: TGTGCCAGCAGTTTAGTAGTGACACCAATCTCCTACAATGAGCAGTTCTTC.

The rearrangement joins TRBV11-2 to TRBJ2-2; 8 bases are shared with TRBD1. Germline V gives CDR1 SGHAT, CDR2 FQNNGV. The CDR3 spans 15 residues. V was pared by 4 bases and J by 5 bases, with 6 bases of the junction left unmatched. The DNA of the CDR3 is TGTGCCAGCAGCTCCGGGACAGGTGAAACCGGGGAGCTGTTTTTT. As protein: CASSSGTGETGELFF.

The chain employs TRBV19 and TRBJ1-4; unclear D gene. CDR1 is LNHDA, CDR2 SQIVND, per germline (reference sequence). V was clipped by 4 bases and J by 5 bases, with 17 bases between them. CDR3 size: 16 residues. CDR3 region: CASSTSGIQGNEKLFF. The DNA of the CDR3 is TGTGCCAGTAGTACCTCCGGGATCCAAGGAAATGAAAAACTGTTTTTT.

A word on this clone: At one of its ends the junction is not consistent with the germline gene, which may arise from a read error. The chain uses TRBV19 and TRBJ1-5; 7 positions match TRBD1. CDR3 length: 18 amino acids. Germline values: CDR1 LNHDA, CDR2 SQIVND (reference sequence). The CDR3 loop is CASSVEKTGLGGNQPQHF. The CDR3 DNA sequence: TGTGCCAGTAGTGTAGAGAAGACAGGGCTTGGAGGCAATCAGCCCCAGCATTTT.

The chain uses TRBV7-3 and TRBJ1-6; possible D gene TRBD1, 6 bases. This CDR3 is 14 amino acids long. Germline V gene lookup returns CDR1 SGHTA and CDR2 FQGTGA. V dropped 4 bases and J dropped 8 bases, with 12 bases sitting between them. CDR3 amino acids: CASSSQGWDSPLHF. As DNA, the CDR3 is TGTGCCAGCAGCTCACAGGGTTGGGATTCACCCCTCCACTTT.

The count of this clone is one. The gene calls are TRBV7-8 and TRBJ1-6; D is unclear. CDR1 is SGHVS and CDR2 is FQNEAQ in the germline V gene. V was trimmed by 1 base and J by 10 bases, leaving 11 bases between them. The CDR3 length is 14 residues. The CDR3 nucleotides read TGTGCCAGCAGCTTAGAGTTGGAGAAGTCACCCCTCCACTTT. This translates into CASSLELEKSPLHF.

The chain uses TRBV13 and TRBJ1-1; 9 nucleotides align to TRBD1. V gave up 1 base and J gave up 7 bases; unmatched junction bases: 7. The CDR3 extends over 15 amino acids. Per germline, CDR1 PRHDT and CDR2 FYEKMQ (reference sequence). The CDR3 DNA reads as TGTGCCAGCAGCTTAGAAGGACAGGGGATGGGTGAAGCTTTCTTT. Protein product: CASSLEGQGMGEAFF.

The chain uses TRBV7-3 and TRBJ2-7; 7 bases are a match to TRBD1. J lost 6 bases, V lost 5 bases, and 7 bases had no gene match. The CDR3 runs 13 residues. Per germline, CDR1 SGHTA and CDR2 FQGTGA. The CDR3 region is CASSKRTGGEQYF. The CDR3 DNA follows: TGTGCCAGCAGCAAGCGGACAGGCGGCGAGCAGTACTTC.

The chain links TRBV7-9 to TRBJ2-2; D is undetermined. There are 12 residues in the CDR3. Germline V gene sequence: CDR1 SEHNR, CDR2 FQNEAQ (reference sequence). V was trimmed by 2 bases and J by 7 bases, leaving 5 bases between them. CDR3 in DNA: TGTGCCAGCAGCTTATATAGCGGGGAGCTGTTTTTT. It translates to CASSLYSGELFF. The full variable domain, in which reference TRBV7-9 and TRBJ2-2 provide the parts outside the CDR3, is DTGVSQNPRHKITKRGQNVTFRCDPISEHNRLYWYRQTLGQGPEFLTYFQNEAQLEKSRLLSDRFSAERPKGSFSTLEIQRTEQGDSAMYLCASSLYSGELFFGEGSRLTVL.

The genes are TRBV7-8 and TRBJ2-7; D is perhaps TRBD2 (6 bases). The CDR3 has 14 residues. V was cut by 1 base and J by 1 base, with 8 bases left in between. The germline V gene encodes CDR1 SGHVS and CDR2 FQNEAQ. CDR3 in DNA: TGTGCCAGCAGCTTAGGGAGGGTATCCTACGAGCAGTACTTC. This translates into CASSLGRVSYEQYF.

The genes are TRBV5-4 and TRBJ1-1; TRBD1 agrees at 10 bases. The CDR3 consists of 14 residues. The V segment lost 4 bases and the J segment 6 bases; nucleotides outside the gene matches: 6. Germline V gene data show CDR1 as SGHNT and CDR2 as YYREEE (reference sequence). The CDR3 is CASSAGTGVAEAFF. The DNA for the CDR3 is TGTGCCAGCAGCGCCGGGACAGGGGTCGCTGAAGCTTTCTTT.